This T cell receptor (beta chain) was identified during a study of T cells in Graves' hyperthyroidism and ophthalmopathy. The PBMCs were taken from around 10 ml of fresh peripheral blood. Using RNA transcripts as the source, TCR beta CDR3 regions were amplified. The TCR CDR3 first-round RT-PCR relied on the HTBI primer set. TCRdb redid the calling of the multiplex PCR reads with MiXCR, one entry per CDR3 protein. This sample carries about 710,000 distinct CDR3 sequences, roughly 17% of them seen once, and the ten largest clones take roughly 8%. The table lists this clonotype with many counts. Germline V gene lookup returns CDR1 MDHEN and CDR2 SYDVKM. V was clipped by 5 bases and J by 1 base; unmatched bases: 2. The CDR3 runs 13 residues.

The sequence was obtained from a man aged 18 to 29 with Graves' hyperthyroidism. The sample comprised blood. The chain uses TRBV28 and TRBJ2-7, with 7 bases identical to TRBD1. CDR3 DNA sequence: TGTGCCAGCAGTACGACAGGGTCCTACGAGCAGTACTTC. Protein sequence: CASSTTGSYEQYF.